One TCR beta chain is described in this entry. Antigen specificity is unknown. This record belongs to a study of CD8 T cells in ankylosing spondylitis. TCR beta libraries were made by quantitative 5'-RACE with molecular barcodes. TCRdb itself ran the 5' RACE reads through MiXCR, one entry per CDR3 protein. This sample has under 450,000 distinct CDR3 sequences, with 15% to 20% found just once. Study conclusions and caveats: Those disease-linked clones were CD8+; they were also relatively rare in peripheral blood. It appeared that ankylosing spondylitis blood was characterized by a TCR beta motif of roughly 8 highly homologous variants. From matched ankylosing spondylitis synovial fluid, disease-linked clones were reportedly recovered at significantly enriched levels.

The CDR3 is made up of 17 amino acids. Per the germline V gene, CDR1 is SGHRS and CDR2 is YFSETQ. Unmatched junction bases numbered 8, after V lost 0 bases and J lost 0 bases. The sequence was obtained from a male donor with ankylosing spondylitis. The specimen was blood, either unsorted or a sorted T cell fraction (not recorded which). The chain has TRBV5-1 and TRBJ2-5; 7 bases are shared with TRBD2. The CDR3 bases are TGCGCCAGCAGCTTGGAGCGGGGAAGCCCCCACCAAGAGACCCAGTACTTC. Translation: CASSLERGSPHQETQYF.